The rows below give T cell receptor beta chains drawn from one sample of a study of blood T cells in healthy people across ages. One entry per CDR3 protein, called by TCRdb with MiXCR from the 5' RACE reads. Seen here are 540,000 or so distinct CDR3 sequences, around 48% observed once, and the top ten hold approximately 23%. The sample taken for sequencing was blood. These receptors were taken from a man of 80 years or more in good health. The CDR3 runs from the conserved cysteine through the conserved F or W. The D gene is left open where the match is weak. A row's size may be missing; if present it is once, few, many or a size class.

j_gene	d_gene	abundance	v_gene	CDR3aa	CDR3nt
TRBJ2-7	TRBD2	.	TRBV20-1	CSARETASGGNEQYF	TGCAGTGCTAGAGAAACCGCTAGCGGGGGGAACGAGCAGTACTTC
TRBJ2-1	TRBD1	once	TRBV27	CATGTGGPSYNEQFF	TGTGCCACCGGGACAGGGGGACCCTCCTACAATGAGCAGTTCTTC
TRBJ2-1	TRBD2	medium-sized	TRBV20-1	CSARPSGRAYNEQFF	TGCAGTGCTAGGCCCAGCGGGAGGGCCTACAATGAGCAGTTCTTC
TRBJ2-3	.	.	TRBV20-1	CSARDFLGGTDTQYF	TGCAGTGCTAGAGACTTTTTGGGGGGCACAGATACGCAGTATTTT
TRBJ2-3	TRBD2	few	TRBV12-3/TRBV12-4	CASRGTSGGASTQYF	TGTGCCAGCAGGGGGACTAGCGGGGGGGCAAGTACGCAGTATTTT
TRBJ2-1	TRBD2	few	TRBV20-1	CSASGLAGGLDNEQFF	TGCAGTGCTAGTGGACTAGCGGGAGGTCTGGACAATGAGCAGTTCTTC
TRBJ2-7	.	few	TRBV5-1	CASRSMGRSGEQYF	TGCGCCAGCAGGTCCATGGGGCGATCGGGGGAGCAGTACTTC
TRBJ2-1	TRBD2	.	TRBV19	CASSSAGGPFDEQFF	TGTGCCAGTAGTAGCGCGGGGGGGCCTTTTGATGAGCAGTTCTTC
TRBJ2-4	.	.	TRBV12-3/TRBV12-4	CASRGRVSANIQYF	TGTGCCAGCAGGGGAAGGGTTTCGGCAAACATTCAGTACTTC
TRBJ2-3	TRBD2	many	TRBV6-5	CASRPSGSFSDTQYF	TGTGCCAGCAGGCCTAGCGGGAGTTTCTCAGATACGCAGTATTTT
TRBJ2-7	TRBD2	.	TRBV9	CASSAGTSGSIYEQYF	TGTGCCAGCAGCGCAGGGACTAGCGGGAGTATTTACGAGCAGTACTTC
TRBJ2-7	TRBD1	.	TRBV12-3/TRBV12-4	CASSVDRGRGEQYF	TGTGCCAGCAGTGTTGACAGGGGGCGCGGGGAGCAGTACTTC
TRBJ2-2	TRBD1	.	TRBV2	CASSAEGAGGELFF	TGTGCCAGCAGTGCCGAGGGGGCCGGCGGGGAGCTGTTTTTT
TRBJ1-1	.	.	TRBV5-1	CASSLGSGQTGLEAFF	TGCGCCAGCAGCTTGGGGTCGGGGCAGACCGGACTCGAAGCTTTCTTT
TRBJ2-1	.	.	TRBV6-2/TRBV6-3	CASSYPVRDNEQFF	TGTGCCAGCAGTTACCCGGTCAGAGACAATGAGCAGTTCTTC
TRBJ1-1	.	.	TRBV18	CASSPPEMNTEAFF	TGTGCCAGCTCACCACCGGAGATGAACACTGAAGCTTTCTTT